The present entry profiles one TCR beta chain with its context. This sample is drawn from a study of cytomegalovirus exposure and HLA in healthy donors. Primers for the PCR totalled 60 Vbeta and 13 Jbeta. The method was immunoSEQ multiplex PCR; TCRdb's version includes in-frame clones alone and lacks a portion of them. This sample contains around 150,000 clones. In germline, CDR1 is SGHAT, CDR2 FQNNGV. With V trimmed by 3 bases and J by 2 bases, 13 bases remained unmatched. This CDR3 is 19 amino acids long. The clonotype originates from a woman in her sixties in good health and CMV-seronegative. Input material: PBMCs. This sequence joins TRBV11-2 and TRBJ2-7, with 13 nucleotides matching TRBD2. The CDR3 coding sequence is TGTGCCAGCAGCTTCCACCCCACCGACACTAGCGGGAGGGCCTACGAGCAGTACTTC. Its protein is CASSFHPTDTSGRAYEQYF.